The 2 T cell receptor beta chains reported below all come from one sample, sequenced in a study of beta chain features in type 1 diabetes. General study points: TCRB CDR3 length was moderately but significantly reduced in all four CD4+ subsets of Type 1 diabetes patients.

Their antigen targets remain unknown. cDNA synthesis used the whole RNA isolate, giving expressed TCRB sequences. Some clones are missing from TCRdb's copy, which holds only in-frame ones; the method was immunoSEQ multiplex PCR. The sample has approximately 58,000 clones; around 60% are singletons. The source material was stem cell memory CD4+ T cells from blood. The receptors shown here come from a woman younger than 45 with type 1 diabetes.

The gene calls are TRBV6-6 and TRBJ2-7; 8 nucleotides match TRBD1. In germline, CDR1 is MNHNY, CDR2 SVGAGI (reference sequence). Unmatched junction bases numbered 2, after V lost 0 bases and J lost 1 base. The length of the CDR3 is 15 residues. The CDR3 is CASSYSWTGSYEQYF. CDR3 DNA: TGTGCCAGCAGTTACTCGTGGACAGGGTCCTACGAGCAGTACTTC.

DNA for the CDR3: TGTGCCAGCTCACCACTTCTCGGCGAGGGATACGAGCAGTACTTC. This sequence encodes CASSPLLGEGYEQYF. The chain has TRBV18 and TRBJ2-7, with a possible D match to TRBD2 (5 bases). The CDR3 is made up of 15 amino acids. Trimming removed 1 base from V and 4 bases from J, with 14 bases in between. Per germline, CDR1 KGHSH and CDR2 LQKENI.